This T cell receptor beta chain is drawn from a study of identical twins. Germline V lookup: CDR1 SGHRS, CDR2 YFSETQ. V shed 3 bases and J 2 bases; nucleotides not matched to a gene: 3. This CDR3 comprises 15 residues. In TCRdb, the 5' RACE reads were re-called with MiXCR into one record per CDR3 protein. The sample contains about 450,000 distinct CDR3 sequences, approximately 17% of which appear only once. The chain uses TRBV5-1 and TRBJ2-7, with 12 nucleotides matching TRBD2. The clonotype was recovered from a man aged 50-60 years in good health. The sequenced sample was naive T cells sorted from blood. Here the CDR3 reads CASSSTSGSAYEQYF. DNA for the CDR3: TGCGCCAGCAGCTCGACTAGCGGGAGCGCCTACGAGCAGTACTTC.